This T cell receptor (beta chain) emerged from a study of shared clonotypes between healthy human individuals. CDR1 is SGHNT and CDR2 is YENEEA in the germline V gene. CDR3 size: 13 residues. V lost 5 bases to trimming and J lost 5 bases, with 10 bases between them. Genomic DNA of each subset was evenly split across several immunoSEQ plates. Sequencing used immunoSEQ multiplex PCR; TCRdb keeps in-frame clones, though not all of them. The sample has about 2.4 million clones, 93% seen once. Donation came from healthy HIV-negative adults that had no recent acute infections or vaccinations. The V gene is TRBV11-3, the J gene TRBJ2-4; unclear D gene. Sequencing used naive CD4+ T cells from PBMCs. Subset given: CD45RA+ positively selected. This receptor was obtained from a man younger than 35 in good health. Some clones in this sample may be carry-over from other donors' samples. The CDR3 nucleotides read TGTGCCAGCAGCCCTCGACTGGAAAACATTCAGTACTTC. The encoded protein is CASSPRLENIQYF.